This TCR beta chain was found in a study of blood T cell repertoires in COVID-19. Study overall: Researchers got acute and convalescent COVID-19 samples from the United States, Italy and Spain. T cells, B-cell-depleted T cells, or PBMCs provided the cDNA or gDNA that served as material.

Authors' processing steps: Cell counts per sample came from amplifying reference gene primers. Repertoires were generated with immunoSEQ multiplex PCR, while TCRdb's copy carries only in-frame clones and drops some. That table furnishes V, J and clone size, whereas the DNA furnished D and trimming. The profile shows more than 150,000 clones, about 88% of them singletons. Germline loops: CDR1 SQVTM, CDR2 ANQGSEA. Trimming left V 7 bases short and J 4 bases short, with 10 bases between. The CDR3 length is 11 residues. The rearrangement uses TRBV29-1 and TRBJ1-1; D is perhaps TRBD1 (6 bases). The sequenced sample consisted of peripheral blood. The TCR was taken from a man in his sixties or seventies with active or convalescent COVID-19. CDR3 sequence: CSGQGSTEAFF. The CDR3 DNA is TGCAGCGGTCAGGGGAGCACTGAAGCTTTCTTT.